Below, 23 T cell receptor beta chains from the same sample are listed, as sequenced in a study of shared clonotypes between healthy human individuals. TCRdb's copy holds only in-frame clones and misses some; the assay was immunoSEQ multiplex PCR. This table has 2,100,000 or so clones, under 97% appearing once. Sequenced input: naive CD4+ T cells sorted from blood. Specified subset: CD45RA+ positively selected. These receptors were obtained from a man younger than 35 in good health.

The chain joins TRBV5-4 to TRBJ2-7; 9 nucleotides line up with TRBD1. J lost 6 bases, V lost 0 bases, and 7 bases had no gene match. Germline lookup yields CDR1 SGHNT and CDR2 YYREEE (reference sequence). CDR3 size: 15 residues. The CDR3 protein is CASSLGRQGGLEQYF. The CDR3 nucleotides read TGTGCCAGCAGCTTGGGGAGACAGGGGGGCCTCGAGCAGTACTTC.

The rearrangement joins TRBV7-9 to TRBJ1-1; tentatively, D is TRBD1 (6 bases). Trimming stripped 3 bases from V and 4 bases from J, with 9 bases between. This CDR3 has 13 amino acids. Germline-derived CDR1 and CDR2 are SEHNR and FQNEAQ (reference sequence). The CDR3 reads CASSFTGPTEAFF. The CDR3 bases are TGTGCCAGCAGCTTTACAGGGCCCACTGAAGCTTTCTTT. The complete variable domain, with remaining parts taken from reference TRBV7-9 and TRBJ1-1, reads DTGVSQNPRHKITKRGQNVTFRCDPISEHNRLYWYRQTLGQGPEFLTYFQNEAQLEKSRLLSDRFSAERPKGSFSTLEIQRTEQGDSAMYLCASSFTGPTEAFFGQGTRLTVV.

The chain recombines TRBV9 with TRBJ2-3; 10 nucleotides align to TRBD2. This CDR3 has 17 residues. V shed 0 bases and J 5 bases; nucleotides not matched to a gene: 9. In germline, CDR1 is SGDLS, CDR2 YYNGEE. CDR3 nucleotide sequence: TGTGCCAGCAGCGTAGGGGTAGCGGGAGGACGGGGAGATACGCAGTATTTT. This encodes CASSVGVAGGRGDTQYF.

The CDR3 reads CAWSDRTGDGYTF. The DNA for the CDR3 is TGTGCCTGGAGTGACAGGACAGGGGATGGCTACACCTTC. This chain joins TRBV30 and TRBJ1-2, with 9 bases that match TRBD1. The germline V gene has CDR1 GTSNPN and CDR2 SVGIG (reference sequence). The junction had 3 bases not matched to a gene; V was cut back by 1 base and J by 6 bases. This CDR3 spans 13 amino acids.

The rearrangement uses TRBV6-1 and TRBJ2-7; no firm D call. The CDR3 covers 12 residues. Germline V CDR1 and CDR2: MNHNS, SASEGT. Trimming cost V 7 bases and J 2 bases, with 9 bases left between them. CDR3 amino acids: CASTRQTYEQYF. The CDR3 DNA reads TGTGCCAGCACAAGGCAGACCTACGAGCAGTACTTC.

V is TRBV10-3 and J is TRBJ1-5; 8 nucleotides agree with TRBD1. CDR3 length: 14 amino acids. After removal of 5 bases from V and 2 bases from J, the junction contained 2 bases not matched to a gene. Germline CDR1 ENHRY, CDR2 SYGVKD. The CDR3 loop reads CAISLTGGNQPQHF. DNA for the CDR3: TGTGCCATCAGTCTGACAGGGGGCAATCAGCCCCAGCATTTT.

This clone showed up just once. J is TRBJ2-5 and V is TRBV18, with no clear D. The CDR3 runs 13 residues. Trimming removed 6 bases from V and 0 bases from J, with 8 bases in between. CDR1 KGHSH and CDR2 LQKENI come from the germline V gene. The CDR3 DNA is TGTGCCAGCTCCTCTGTCAACCAAGAGACCCAGTACTTC. Translated, it gives CASSSVNQETQYF.

This clone occurred once. This sample also contains other DNA sequences that code for the same CDR3. DNA of the CDR3: TGTGCCAGCTCACCACCTTCATTCTCTGGAAACACCATATATTTT. Encoded protein: CASSPPSFSGNTIYF. This chain connects TRBV18 to TRBJ1-3, with D hard to call. Germline V CDR1 and CDR2: KGHSH, LQKENI. V dropped 0 bases and J dropped 0 bases, with 6 bases sitting between them. There are 15 residues in the CDR3. Together with reference TRBV18 and TRBJ1-3, the CDR3 gives the full variable domain: NAGVMQNPRHLVRRRGQEARLRCSPMKGHSHVYWYRQLPEEGLKFMVYLQKENIIDESGMPKERFSAEFPKEGPSILRIQQVVRGDSAAYFCASSPPSFSGNTIYFGEGSWLTVV.

The chain uses TRBV6-1 and TRBJ1-3; D unresolved. Germline loops: CDR1 MNHNS, CDR2 SASEGT. The CDR3 runs to 13 residues. With 8 bases removed from V and 2 bases from J, the gap between germline ends came to 10 bases. In nucleotides, the CDR3 is TGTGCCAGCTCACCGATACCTGGAAACACCATATATTTT. Protein sequence: CASSPIPGNTIYF.

This chain joins TRBV5-1 and TRBJ1-1, with D perhaps TRBD1 (5 bases). The germline gives CDR1 SGHRS, CDR2 YFSETQ. The CDR3 totals 15 residues. Trimming took 7 bases from V and 6 from J, leaving 22 bases between them. The CDR3 coding sequence is TGCGCCAGCGGCCCTACTGTTGGGGGTGAGGCTGAAGCTTTCTTT. Protein sequence: CASGPTVGGEAEAFF.

On this clone itself: Different DNA sequences within this sample yield the same CDR3. The chain employs TRBV5-1 and TRBJ1-1; D might be TRBD1 (5 bases). The germline gives CDR1 SGHRS, CDR2 YFSETQ. V dropped 4 bases and J dropped 3 bases, with 13 bases sitting between them. The CDR3 is 14 amino acids. DNA of the CDR3: TGCGCCAGCAGCGGCAGGGTCTTGGACACTGAAGCTTTCTTT. It yields the protein CASSGRVLDTEAFF.

For this clone: Other DNA sequences in the same sample also yield this CDR3. The chain joins TRBV30 to TRBJ2-7, with D perhaps matching TRBD1 (8 bases). Germline assignment: CDR1 GTSNPN and CDR2 SVGIG (reference sequence). The CDR3 contains 14 residues. Trimming left V 0 bases short and J 1 base short, with 10 bases between. The CDR3 DNA is TGTGCCTGGAGTGTACAGGGGGGGTCCTACGAGCAGTACTTC. Protein sequence: CAWSVQGGSYEQYF.

The chain carries TRBV10-1 and TRBJ2-7; 10 nucleotides match TRBD2. CDR3 length: 17 residues. Germline V gene data show CDR1 as WNHNN and CDR2 as SYGVQD (reference sequence). J was trimmed by 3 bases and V by 3 bases; bases with no gene match: 11. The CDR3 region is CASSDPGLAGAGYEQYF. The CDR3 nucleotides are TGCGCCAGCAGTGACCCCGGGCTAGCGGGAGCGGGCTACGAGCAGTACTTC.

The chain carries TRBV6-6 and TRBJ1-6; 7 bases are a match to TRBD1. Trimming at V came to 11 bases and at J to 7 bases, leaving 8 bases not matched to a gene. CDR3 size: 13 residues. The germline gives CDR1 MNHNY, CDR2 SVGAGI (reference sequence). Here the CDR3 reads CADGEQGNSPLHF. CDR3 nucleotides: TGTGCCGACGGGGAACAGGGGAATTCACCCCTCCACTTT.

The chain joins TRBV2 to TRBJ1-6; a possible D gene is TRBD1 (6 bases). The V and J ends lost 2 bases and 6 bases respectively, with 17 bases between them. The CDR3 sequence is 17 residues long. CDR1 is SNHLY and CDR2 is FYNNEI in the germline V gene. Written as DNA, the CDR3 is TGTGCCAGCAGTGAACTTTCACCTGTGGGGGCTAATTCACCCCTCCACTTT. Protein: CASSELSPVGANSPLHF.

The chain couples TRBV7-2 to TRBJ2-5, with 16 nucleotides matching TRBD2. The V gene's germline CDR1 is SGHTA and CDR2 FQGNSA. V gave up 5 bases and J gave up 5 bases; unmatched junction bases: 8. The CDR3 extends over 17 amino acids. This chain's CDR3 is CASSPGTSGGARETQYF. The CDR3 DNA is TGTGCCAGCAGCCCGGGGACTAGCGGGGGGGCCCGTGAGACCCAGTACTTC.

This clone was detected once. The chain uses TRBV6-1 and TRBJ2-7; D perhaps matches TRBD2 (5 bases). The CDR3 totals 13 residues. Trimming pared 4 bases from V and 6 bases from J, leaving 13 bases between. From germline, CDR1 is MNHNS and CDR2 SASEGT. The CDR3 bases are TGTGCCAGCAGTGGAGGGATCCTCCTCGAGCAGTACTTC. It encodes CASSGGILLEQYF.

The chain carries TRBV7-9 and TRBJ1-5; 10 positions match TRBD1. V shed 4 bases, J shed 10 bases, and the junction held 7 bases outside the gene matches. Germline V gene data show CDR1 as SEHNR and CDR2 as FQNEAQ (reference sequence). This CDR3 comprises 14 residues. CDR3 DNA: TGTGCCAGCAGCTCCTCGGGACAGGGGAGCCCCCAGCATTTT. Protein sequence: CASSSSGQGSPQHF.

V and J are TRBV10-3 and TRBJ1-1; a weak D match, TRBD1 (5 bases). Germline V gene data show CDR1 as ENHRY and CDR2 as SYGVKD. This CDR3 is built from 14 residues. Trimming pared 4 bases from V and 6 bases from J, leaving 15 bases between. CDR3 in DNA: TGTGCCATCAGTGCGCGGGGGGTCTTCGCTGAAGCTTTCTTT. It codes for CAISARGVFAEAFF.

V gene TRBV4-2 combines with J gene TRBJ1-4, with D unclear. Germline CDR1 and CDR2: LGHNA and YNFKEQ. V shed 0 bases and J shed 3 bases, with 11 bases lying between them. The CDR3 contains 16 residues. The CDR3 nucleotides read TGTGCCAGCAGCCAAGAAGGTCCCGGGGCTAATGAAAAACTGTTTTTT. Protein: CASSQEGPGANEKLFF.

Comments on this clone: A junction boundary mismatches the germline segment, possibly from a read error. The chain recombines TRBV7-7 with TRBJ2-5, with D unresolved. The CDR3 sequence is 14 residues long. Germline V gives CDR1 SSHAT, CDR2 FNYEAQ (reference sequence). The CDR3 DNA reads as TGTGCTAGCAGCTTAGTCGCTAACGTTGAGACCCAGTACTTC. This gives the protein CASSLVANVETQYF.

The CDR3 loop reads CASSGGTVTGVQPQHF. Written as DNA, the CDR3 is TGTGCCAGCAGTGGGGGGACAGTGACGGGGGTTCAGCCCCAGCATTTT. The chain joins TRBV6-1 to TRBJ1-5; 7 bases are a match to TRBD1. The CDR3 contains 16 residues. Per the germline V gene, CDR1 is MNHNS and CDR2 is SASEGT. Trimming took 4 bases from V and 6 from J; bases not matched to a gene: 12.

The rearrangement links TRBV10-3 to TRBJ2-3, with 8 bases matching TRBD2. CDR3 size: 13 residues. CDR1 and CDR2 (germline): ENHRY, SYGVKD. V was pared by 10 bases and J by 3 bases, with 6 bases of the junction left unmatched. The CDR3 DNA is TGTGCCAGCTCACTAGCGGAGACAGATACGCAGTATTTT. Translation: CASSLAETDTQYF.